This TCR beta chain was identified in a study of T cell repertoires in cytomegalovirus infection. Study as a whole: It can be stated that public TCR beta signatures indicated CMV infection as well as a matching HLA type. General study results and limits: Predominance within the ex vivo response was attributable to HLA-C-restricted CMV-specific TCR beta clonotypes.

J was trimmed by 2 bases and V by 3 bases; bases with no gene match: 12. The CDR3 extends over 17 amino acids. The germline V gene encodes CDR1 SQVTM and CDR2 ANQGSEA. This clonotype was detected only once. Its specificity is unknown. MiXCR, applied by TCRdb to the reads, yields one record per CDR3 protein. The sample includes some 940,000 distinct CDR3 sequences, around 30% seen only once; the top ten take around 15%. The sequence came from a human donor in good health (CMV status not recorded). Some clones in this sample may be carry-over from other donors' samples. Here the sequenced sample was cultured CD8+ T cells from PBMCs, taken from culture after CMV antigen stimulation. This chain uses TRBV29-1 with TRBJ1-2, with 10 bases aligning to TRBD1. CDR3 coding DNA: TGCAGCGTTGAGGTCTGGGACAGGGGAAACCAGAACTATGGCTACACCTTC. Its translation is CSVEVWDRGNQNYGYTF.